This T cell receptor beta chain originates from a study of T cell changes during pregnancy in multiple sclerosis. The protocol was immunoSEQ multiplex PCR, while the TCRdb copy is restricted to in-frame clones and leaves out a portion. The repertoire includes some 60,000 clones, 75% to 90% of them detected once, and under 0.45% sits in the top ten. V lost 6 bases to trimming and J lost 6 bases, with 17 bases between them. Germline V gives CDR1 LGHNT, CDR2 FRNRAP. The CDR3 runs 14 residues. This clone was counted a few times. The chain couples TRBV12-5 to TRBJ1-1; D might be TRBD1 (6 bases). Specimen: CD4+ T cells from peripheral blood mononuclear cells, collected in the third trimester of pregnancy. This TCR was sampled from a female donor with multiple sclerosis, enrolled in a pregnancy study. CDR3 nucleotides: TGTGCTAGTGGCCGAGGGGGGGGAGGCGCTGAAGCTTTCTTT. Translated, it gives CASGRGGGGAEAFF.